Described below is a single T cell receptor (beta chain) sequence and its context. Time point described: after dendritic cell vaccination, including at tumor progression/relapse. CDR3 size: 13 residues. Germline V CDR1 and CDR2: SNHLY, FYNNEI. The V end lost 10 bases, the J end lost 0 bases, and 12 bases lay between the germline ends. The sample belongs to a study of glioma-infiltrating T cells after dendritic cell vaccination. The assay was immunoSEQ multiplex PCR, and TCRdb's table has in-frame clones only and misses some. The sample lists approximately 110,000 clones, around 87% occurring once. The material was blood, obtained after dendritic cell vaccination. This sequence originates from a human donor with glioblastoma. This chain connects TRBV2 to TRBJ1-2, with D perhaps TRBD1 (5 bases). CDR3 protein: CATKRDSNYGYTF. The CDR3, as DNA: TGTGCCACCAAAAGGGACTCTAACTATGGCTACACCTTC.